The clone carrying this TCR beta chain was observed a handful of times. Measured with immunoSEQ multiplex PCR; TCRdb has only the in-frame clones, and not every one. The repertoire consists of about 86,000 clones, with 92% occurring once and the leading ten covering around 1.1%. The data are from a study of OX40 agonist ivuxolimab in advanced cancers. Study summary: Subjects had a mean age of roughly 60 years, with a range of roughly 20 to 79; roughly 80% were male.

Blood got drawn at baseline, again on cycle 4 day 1, and then on cycle 7 day 1. The CDR3 runs to 13 residues. Per germline, CDR1 GTSNPN and CDR2 SVGIG (reference sequence). The V end lost 3 bases, the J end lost 6 bases, and 15 bases lay between the germline ends. The rearrangement links TRBV30 to TRBJ2-7, with D tentatively TRBD1 or TRBD2 (5 bases each). The sequencing used CD4+ or CD8+ T cells sorted from blood, collected in a trial of the OX40 agonist ivuxolimab. This TCR came from an adult with an advanced solid tumor such as melanoma, head and neck, liver or kidney cancer. The DNA for the CDR3 is TGTGCCTGGAGCGGAACGGGACGATCCGAGCAGTACTTC. Residues: CAWSGTGRSEQYF. Supplemented by reference TRBV30 and TRBJ2-7, the full variable domain reads SQTIHQWPATLVQPVGSPLSLECTVEGTSNPNLYWYRQAAGRGLQLLFYSVGIGQISSEVPQNLSASRPQDRQFILSSKKLLLSDSGFYLCAWSGTGRSEQYFGPGTRLTVT.